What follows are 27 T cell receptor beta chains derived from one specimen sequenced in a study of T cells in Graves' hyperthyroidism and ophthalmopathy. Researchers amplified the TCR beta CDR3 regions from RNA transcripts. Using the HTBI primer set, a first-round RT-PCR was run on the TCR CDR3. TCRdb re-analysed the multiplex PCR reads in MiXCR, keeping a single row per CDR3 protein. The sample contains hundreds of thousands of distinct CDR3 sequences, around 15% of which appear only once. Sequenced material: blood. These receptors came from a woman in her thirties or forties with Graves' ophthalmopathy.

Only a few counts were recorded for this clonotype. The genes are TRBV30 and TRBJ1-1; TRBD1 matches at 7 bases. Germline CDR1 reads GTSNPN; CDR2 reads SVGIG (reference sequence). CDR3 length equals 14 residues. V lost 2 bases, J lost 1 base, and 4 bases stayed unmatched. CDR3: CAWSQQGRNTEAFF. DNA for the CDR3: TGTGCCTGGAGTCAACAGGGGCGGAACACTGAAGCTTTCTTT.

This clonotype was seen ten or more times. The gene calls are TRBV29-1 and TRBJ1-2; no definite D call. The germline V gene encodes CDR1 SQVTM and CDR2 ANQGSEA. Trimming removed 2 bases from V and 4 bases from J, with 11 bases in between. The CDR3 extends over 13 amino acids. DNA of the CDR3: TGCAGCGTTGAACGGACCACCTTCTATGGCTACACCTTC. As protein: CSVERTTFYGYTF.

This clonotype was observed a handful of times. This chain's CDR3 is CAAPSRGLRNTEAFF. Here the CDR3 DNA reads TGTGCCGCCCCCTCCCGCGGACTCAGGAACACTGAAGCTTTCTTT. V and J are TRBV30 and TRBJ1-1; D is undetermined. V was trimmed by 8 bases and J by 1 base, leaving 20 bases between them. The CDR3 runs to 15 residues. Per germline, CDR1 GTSNPN and CDR2 SVGIG (reference sequence).

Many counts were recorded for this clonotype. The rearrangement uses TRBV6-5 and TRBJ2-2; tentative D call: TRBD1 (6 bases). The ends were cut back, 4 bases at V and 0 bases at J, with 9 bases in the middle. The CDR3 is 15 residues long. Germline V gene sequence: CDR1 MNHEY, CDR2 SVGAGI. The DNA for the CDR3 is TGTGCCAGCAGTTGGAGGACAGCGAACACCGGGGAGCTGTTTTTT. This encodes CASSWRTANTGELFF.

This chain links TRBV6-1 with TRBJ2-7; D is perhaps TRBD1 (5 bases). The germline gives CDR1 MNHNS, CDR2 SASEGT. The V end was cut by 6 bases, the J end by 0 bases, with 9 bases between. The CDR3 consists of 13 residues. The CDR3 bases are TGTGCCAGCAGGAAGGGGAACTCCTACGAGCAGTACTTC. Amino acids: CASRKGNSYEQYF.

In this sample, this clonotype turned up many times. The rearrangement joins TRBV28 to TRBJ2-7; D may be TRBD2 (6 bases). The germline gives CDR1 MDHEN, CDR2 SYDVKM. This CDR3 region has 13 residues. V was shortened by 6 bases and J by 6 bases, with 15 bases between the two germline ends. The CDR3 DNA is TGTGCCAGCAGCAGCGGAGGGCCGGTCGAGCAGTACTTC. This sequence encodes CASSSGGPVEQYF.

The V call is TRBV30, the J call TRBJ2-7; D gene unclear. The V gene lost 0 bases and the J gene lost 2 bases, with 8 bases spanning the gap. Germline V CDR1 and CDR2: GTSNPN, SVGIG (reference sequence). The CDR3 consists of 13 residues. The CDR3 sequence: CAWSVPYTYEQYF. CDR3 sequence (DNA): TGTGCCTGGAGTGTACCATATACCTACGAGCAGTACTTC.

The DNA for the CDR3 is TGTGCCAGCAGGTTGACAGGGGAGAACACTGAAGCTTTCTTT. Translated: CASRLTGENTEAFF. The chain is built from TRBV6-1 and TRBJ1-1; 8 bases are a match to TRBD1. This CDR3 is 14 amino acids long. The junction had 4 bases not matched to a gene; V was cut back by 6 bases and J by 1 base. Per germline, CDR1 MNHNS and CDR2 SASEGT.

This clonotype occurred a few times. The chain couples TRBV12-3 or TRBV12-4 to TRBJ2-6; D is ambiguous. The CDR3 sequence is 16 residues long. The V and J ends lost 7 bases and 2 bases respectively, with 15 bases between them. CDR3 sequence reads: CASTPGPLPGANVLTF. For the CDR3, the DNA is TGTGCCAGCACCCCGGGTCCTTTACCTGGGGCCAACGTCCTGACTTTC.

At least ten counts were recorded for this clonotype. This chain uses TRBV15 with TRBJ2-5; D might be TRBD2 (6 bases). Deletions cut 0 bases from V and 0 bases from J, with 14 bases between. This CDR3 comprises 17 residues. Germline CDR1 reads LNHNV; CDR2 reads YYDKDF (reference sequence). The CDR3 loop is CATSRDGAGRYQETQYF. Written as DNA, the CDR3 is TGTGCCACCAGCAGAGATGGGGCAGGGAGGTACCAAGAGACCCAGTACTTC. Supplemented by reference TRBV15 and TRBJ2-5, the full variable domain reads DAMVIQNPRYQVTQFGKPVTLSCSQTLNHNVMYWYQQKSSQAPKLLFHYYDKDFNNEADTPDNFQSRRPNTSFCFLDIRSPGLGDTAMYLCATSRDGAGRYQETQYFGPGTRLLVL.

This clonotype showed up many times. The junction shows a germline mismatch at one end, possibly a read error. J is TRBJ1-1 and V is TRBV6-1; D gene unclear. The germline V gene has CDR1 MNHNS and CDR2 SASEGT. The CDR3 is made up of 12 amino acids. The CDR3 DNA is TGTGCCAGCAGTGACAGGCTCAATGAAGCTCTCTTT. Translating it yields CASSDRLNEALF.

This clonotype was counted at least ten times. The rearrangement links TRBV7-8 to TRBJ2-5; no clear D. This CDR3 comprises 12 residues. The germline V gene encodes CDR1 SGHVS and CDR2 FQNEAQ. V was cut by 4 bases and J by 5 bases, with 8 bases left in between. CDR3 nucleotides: TGTGCCAGCAGCTCCCACGGGGAGACCCAGTACTTC. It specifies CASSSHGETQYF.

DNA for the CDR3: TGTGCCAGCAGACATACCCGGGACAGGCTAACCTTTAGCAATCAGCCCCAGCATTTT. Its translation is CASRHTRDRLTFSNQPQHF. V and J are TRBV6-2 or TRBV6-3 and TRBJ1-5, with 8 bases fitting TRBD1. Trimming at V came to 6 bases and at J to 0 bases, leaving 16 bases not matched to a gene. The germline V gene has CDR1 MNHEY and CDR2 SVGEGT. This CDR3 is 19 amino acids long.

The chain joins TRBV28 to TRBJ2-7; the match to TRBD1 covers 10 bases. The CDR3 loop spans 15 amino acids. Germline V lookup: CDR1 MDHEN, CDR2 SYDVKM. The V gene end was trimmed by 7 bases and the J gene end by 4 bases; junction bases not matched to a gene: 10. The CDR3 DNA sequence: TGTGCCAGCACCGGACAGGGGGGGTATGGGTACGAGCAGTACTTC. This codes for CASTGQGGYGYEQYF.

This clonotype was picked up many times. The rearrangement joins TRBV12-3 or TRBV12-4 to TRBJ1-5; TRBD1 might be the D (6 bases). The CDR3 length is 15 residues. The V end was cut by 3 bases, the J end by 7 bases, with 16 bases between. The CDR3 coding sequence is TGTGCCAGCAGTTTCCAGGGGATATGGGGGCAGCCCCAGCATTTT. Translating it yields CASSFQGIWGQPQHF.

The CDR3: CASSRVGGNTEAFF. DNA of the CDR3: TGTGCCAGCAGCCGAGTAGGTGGGAACACTGAAGCTTTCTTT. The rearrangement joins TRBV14 to TRBJ1-1; D remains unclear. Trimming took 4 bases from V and 1 from J, leaving 10 bases between them. The CDR3 consists of 14 residues. Germline CDR1 reads SGHDN; CDR2 reads FVKESK. Together with reference TRBV14 and TRBJ1-1, the CDR3 gives the full variable domain: EAGVTQFPSHSVIEKGQTVTLRCDPISGHDNLYWYRRVMGKEIKFLLHFVKESKQDESGMPNNRFLAERTGGTYSTLKVQPAELEDSGVYFCASSRVGGNTEAFFGQGTRLTVV.

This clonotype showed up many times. In DNA form, the CDR3 reads TGTGCCAGCAGCTTATCAGATACGCAGTATTTT. Protein product: CASSLSDTQYF. The chain has TRBV7-2 and TRBJ2-3, with D unclear. The CDR3 is made up of 11 amino acids. Germline values: CDR1 SGHTA, CDR2 FQGNSA. The V end was cut by 2 bases, the J end by 4 bases, with 1 base between.

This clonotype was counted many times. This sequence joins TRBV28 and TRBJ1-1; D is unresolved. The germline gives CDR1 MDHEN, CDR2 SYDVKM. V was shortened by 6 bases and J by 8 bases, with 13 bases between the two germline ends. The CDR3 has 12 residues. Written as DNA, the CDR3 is TGTGCCAGCAGCCAAGACACTGTAGAAGCTTTCTTT. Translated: CASSQDTVEAFF.

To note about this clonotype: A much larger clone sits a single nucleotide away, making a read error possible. This CDR3 is CSAERTGGFGYTF. The CDR3 coding sequence is TGCAGCGCTGAAAGGACAGGGGGCTTTGGCTACACCTTC. This sequence joins TRBV29-1 and TRBJ1-2, with TRBD1 matching 11 bases. The CDR3 runs to 13 residues. Germline V gives CDR1 SQVTM, CDR2 ANQGSEA.

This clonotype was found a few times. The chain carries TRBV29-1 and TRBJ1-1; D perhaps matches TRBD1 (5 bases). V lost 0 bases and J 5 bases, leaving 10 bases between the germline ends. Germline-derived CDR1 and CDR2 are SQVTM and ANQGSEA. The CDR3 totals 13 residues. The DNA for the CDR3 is TGCAGCGTTGAAGATCGGTGGGGGACTGAAGCTTTCTTT. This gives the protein CSVEDRWGTEAFF.

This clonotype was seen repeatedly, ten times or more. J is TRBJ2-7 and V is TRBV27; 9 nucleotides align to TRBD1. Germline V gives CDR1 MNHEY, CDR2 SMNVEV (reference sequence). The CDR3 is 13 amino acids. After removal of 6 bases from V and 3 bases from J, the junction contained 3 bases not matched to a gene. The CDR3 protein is CASREGQGYEQYF. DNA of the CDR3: TGTGCCAGCAGGGAGGGACAGGGCTACGAGCAGTACTTC.

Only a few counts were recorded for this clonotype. The CDR3 region is CASSPHRERPQTQYF. The CDR3 DNA follows: TGTGCCAGCAGTCCCCACAGGGAACGACCCCAGACCCAGTACTTC. This chain connects TRBV6-2 or TRBV6-3 to TRBJ2-5, with D possibly being TRBD1 (6 bases). CDR1 MNHEY and CDR2 SVGEGT come from the germline V gene. Trimming took 5 bases from V and 6 from J, leaving 19 bases between them. This CDR3 comprises 15 residues.

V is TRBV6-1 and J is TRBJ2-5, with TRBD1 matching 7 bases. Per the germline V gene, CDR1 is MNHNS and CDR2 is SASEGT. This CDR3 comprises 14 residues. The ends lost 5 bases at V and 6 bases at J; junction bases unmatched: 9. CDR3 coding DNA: TGTGCCAGCAGTCCCTCCGACAGGGTAAAGACCCAGTACTTC. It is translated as CASSPSDRVKTQYF.

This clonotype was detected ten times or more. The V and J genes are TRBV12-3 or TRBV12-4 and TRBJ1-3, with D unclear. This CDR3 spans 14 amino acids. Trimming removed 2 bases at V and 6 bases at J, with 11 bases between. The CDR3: CASSLREMLNTIYF. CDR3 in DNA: TGTGCCAGCAGTTTAAGGGAAATGCTAAACACCATATATTTT.

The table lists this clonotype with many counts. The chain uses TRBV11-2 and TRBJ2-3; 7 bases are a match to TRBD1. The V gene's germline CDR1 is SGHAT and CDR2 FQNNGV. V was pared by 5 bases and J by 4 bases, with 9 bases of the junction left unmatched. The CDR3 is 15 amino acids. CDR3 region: CASSLQTGVSDTQYF. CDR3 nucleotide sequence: TGTGCCAGCAGCCTTCAAACAGGGGTCTCAGATACGCAGTATTTT.

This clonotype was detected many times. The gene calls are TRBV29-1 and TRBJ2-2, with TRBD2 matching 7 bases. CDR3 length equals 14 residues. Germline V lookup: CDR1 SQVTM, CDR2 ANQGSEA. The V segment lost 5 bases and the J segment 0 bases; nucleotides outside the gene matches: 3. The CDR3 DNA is TGCAGCGTTCCCGGGGGGTCGAACACCGGGGAGCTGTTTTTT. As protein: CSVPGGSNTGELFF.

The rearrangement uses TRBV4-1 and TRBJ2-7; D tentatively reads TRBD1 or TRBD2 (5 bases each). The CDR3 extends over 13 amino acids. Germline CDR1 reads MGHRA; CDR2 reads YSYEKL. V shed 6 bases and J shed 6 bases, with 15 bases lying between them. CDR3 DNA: TGCGCCAGCAGTAAGTCGAGGGGTCTCGAGCAGTACTTC. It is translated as CASSKSRGLEQYF.